This TCR beta chain was identified in a study of PD-L1 blockade in urothelial cancer. Study as a whole: Investigators checked blood 3 weeks (second dose) and 6 weeks after treatment start.

Profiled with immunoSEQ multiplex PCR; TCRdb holds only in-frame clones, not every one. The sample consists of more than 85,000 clones, more than 75% of them appearing once. Time point reported: pretreatment peripheral blood. Germline assignment: CDR1 LNHDA and CDR2 SQIVND (reference sequence). The trim removed 6 bases at V and 3 bases at J, leaving 9 bases unmatched. The CDR3 runs 15 residues. This clonotype was sampled from a man aged 55-75 years with urothelial cancer. V usage is TRBV19 and J usage is TRBJ2-5, with 8 positions matching TRBD1. Material: PBMCs, obtained around atezolizumab (anti-PD-L1) treatment. CDR3 bases: TGTGCCAGTAGGGGCAGGGGGCAAAACGAAGAGACCCAGTACTTC. Encoded protein: CASRGRGQNEETQYF.